This is a list of T cell receptor beta chains from one sample in a study of read filtering for tumor transcriptome and immune sequencing. MiXCR was run by TCRdb on the reads, yielding one entry per CDR3 protein. The profile covers 100,000 to 150,000 distinct CDR3 sequences, with 10% to 15% appearing a single time and 8% to 13% taken by the ten largest. The sequencing sample was made of a population of CD138-negative cells sorted from bone marrow. These receptors came from a donor at least 40 years old with multiple myeloma. The CDR3 runs from the conserved cysteine through the conserved F or W. D genes are given only for firm matches. The listing skips clone size in some rows; elsewhere it reads once, few, many or a size class.

j_call cdr3_length v_call clone_size d_call cdr3_aa cdr3_nt
TRBJ1-5 13 TRBV12-3/TRBV12-4 - - CASTGQSNQPQHF TGTGCCAGCACCGGACAGTCGAATCAGCCCCAGCATTTT
TRBJ2-7 14 TRBV7-6 many - CASSLGAGTHEQYF TGTGCCAGCAGCTTAGGCGCTGGGACCCACGAGCAGTACTTC
TRBJ2-1 16 TRBV7-3 few TRBD2 CASSLSAGAKPNEQFF TGTGCCAGCAGCTTATCTGCGGGAGCTAAGCCCAATGAGCAGTTCTTC
TRBJ2-2 15 TRBV5-1 - - CASSSVTGSTWELFF TGCGCCAGCAGCTCGGTGACAGGTTCCACCTGGGAGCTGTTTTTT
TRBJ1-1 14 TRBV28 many - CASSGTVVRTEAFF TGTGCCAGCAGTGGCACAGTGGTGAGGACTGAAGCTTTCTTT
TRBJ2-1 13 TRBV12-3/TRBV12-4 many - CASSLAATNEQFF TGTGCCAGCAGTTTAGCCGCGACTAACGAGCAGTTCTTC
TRBJ2-3 15 TRBV12-3/TRBV12-4 many TRBD2 CASKSGTNPGYTQYF TGTGCCAGCAAGAGCGGGACGAACCCCGGGTATACGCAGTATTTT
TRBJ2-1 14 TRBV5-1 - - CASSFPFDYNERFF TGCGCCAGCAGCTTCCCCTTCGACTACAATGAGCGGTTCTTC
TRBJ2-5 14 TRBV28 many - CASNNPGHLETQYF TGTGCCAGCAACAATCCGGGACACCTAGAGACCCAGTACTTC
TRBJ2-7 16 TRBV10-2 many TRBD2 CASSERTSVSSYEQYF TGCGCCAGCAGTGAAAGGACTAGCGTAAGCTCCTACGAGCAGTACTTC
TRBJ2-1 12 TRBV12-3/TRBV12-4 many - CASSNSINEQFF TGTGCCAGCAGTAATTCTATAAATGAGCAGTTCTTC
TRBJ1-2 12 TRBV5-6 - - CASRGTDYGYTF TGTGCCAGCAGGGGGACGGACTATGGCTACACCTTC
TRBJ2-1 14 TRBV9 many TRBD2 CASAAGTIVNEQFF TGTGCCAGTGCTGCCGGGACTATCGTCAATGAGCAGTTCTTC
TRBJ1-3 15 TRBV5-1 many - CASSRTVNSGNTIYF TGCGCCAGCAGCAGAACAGTCAACTCTGGAAACACCATATATTTT
TRBJ1-5 16 TRBV28 few TRBD1 CASSFLTGNSNQPQHF TGTGCCAGCAGTTTCCTGACAGGGAATAGCAATCAGCCCCAGCATTTT
TRBJ1-1 16 TRBV4-2 few - CASSQDGKFSYTEAFF TGTGCCAGCAGCCAAGACGGGAAGTTTTCTTACACTGAAGCTTTCTTT
TRBJ1-5 16 TRBV20-1 many - CSARDGGAGGNQPQHF TGCAGTGCTAGAGATGGGGGGGCAGGGGGCAATCAGCCCCAGCATTTT
TRBJ1-1 13 TRBV7-9 many - CASSLAQGTEAFF TGTGCCAGCAGCTTAGCGCAAGGCACTGAAGCTTTCTTT
TRBJ1-3 15 TRBV20-1 many - CSAEGYPSSGNTIYF TGCAGTGCCGAGGGATACCCCAGCTCTGGAAACACCATATATTTT
TRBJ2-3 14 TRBV28 many - CASSLSVITDTQYF TGTGCCAGCAGTTTGAGCGTAATCACAGATACGCAGTATTTT
TRBJ1-5 13 TRBV24-1 - - CATAQGGDQPQHF TGTGCCACCGCACAGGGAGGAGATCAGCCCCAGCATTTT
TRBJ2-5 14 TRBV29-1 - - CSADLFSSEETQYF TGCAGCGCTGATTTATTTTCGTCTGAAGAGACCCAGTACTTC
TRBJ2-5 13 TRBV5-1 - - CASSLGPVETQYF TGCGCCAGCAGCTTGGGGCCTGTAGAGACCCAGTACTTC
TRBJ2-3 15 TRBV9 - - CASSVDPLTTDTQYF TGTGCCAGCAGCGTAGATCCGCTTACCACAGATACGCAGTATTTT
TRBJ1-1 14 TRBV12-3/TRBV12-4 few - CASSLRTANTEAFF TGTGCCAGCAGTTTAAGGACAGCGAACACTGAAGCTTTCTTT
TRBJ1-2 14 TRBV27 many - CASSLSRGPYGYTF TGTGCCAGCAGTTTATCGCGGGGACCCTATGGCTACACCTTC
TRBJ2-5 13 TRBV20-1 many - CSARDSVSPTQYF TGCAGTGCTAGAGATTCCGTTAGCCCGACCCAGTACTTC